Sequencing of this T cell receptor (beta chain) was carried out in a study of T cell responses to AZD1222 COVID-19 vaccine. The study's findings and limits: Distributed over spike, vaccine-associated CD4 TCRs predominated at 160-218 and 743-854. In a largely white British group with more females than males, clonal diversity was possibly underestimated. Samples come after the peak T cell response, not at day 14.

Details on this clone: The antigen remains unidentified.

The CDR3 runs to 13 residues. CDR1 ENHRY and CDR2 SYGVKD come from the germline V gene. V was clipped by 5 bases and J by 3 bases; unmatched bases: 3. Assay used: immunoSEQ multiplex PCR; TCRdb lists only in-frame clones, some missing. The table has about 180,000 clones, around 94% seen once. Analysis merged second doses at about 4 or about 12 weeks. This sequence joins TRBV10-3 and TRBJ1-1; 7 nucleotides agree with TRBD1. The sequence came from an adult who received the AZD1222 COVID-19 vaccine. The specimen was peripheral blood, collected 28 days after the second AZD1222 dose. The CDR3 protein is CAISRDRYTEAFF. In DNA, the CDR3 is TGTGCCATCAGTAGGGACAGATACACTGAAGCTTTCTTT.